The 26 T cell receptor beta chains below were found in one sample sequenced in a study of blood T cell repertoires in COVID-19. Sequenced by immunoSEQ multiplex PCR; TCRdb stores in-frame clones only, minus some. The sample consists of about 300,000 clones, more than 75% of them appearing once. The sequenced sample was PBMCs or T cells enriched from blood (not recorded which). Every receptor here comes from a woman between 18 and 29 years old who had recovered from COVID-19.

The V gene is TRBV30, the J gene TRBJ2-1, with TRBD2 matching over 7 bases. J gave up 0 bases and V 2 bases, and 7 bases lay outside the gene matches. The germline V gene encodes CDR1 GTSNPN and CDR2 SVGIG (reference sequence). The CDR3 consists of 16 residues. The chain's CDR3 is CAWSQRGSFSYNEQFF. In DNA, the CDR3 is TGTGCCTGGAGTCAACGCGGGAGTTTCTCCTACAATGAGCAGTTCTTC.

The rearrangement links TRBV9 to TRBJ2-2, with TRBD1 matching 7 bases. Trimming took 1 base from V and 1 from J; bases not matched to a gene: 16. The CDR3 has 20 residues. The germline CDR1 and CDR2 sequences are SGDLS and YYNGEE. This CDR3 reads CASSVSRDRDNFLNTGELFF. The CDR3 DNA reads as TGTGCCAGCAGCGTAAGCCGGGACAGAGATAACTTTTTGAACACCGGGGAGCTGTTTTTT. Together with reference TRBV9 and TRBJ2-2, the CDR3 gives the full variable domain: DSGVTQTPKHLITATGQRVTLRCSPRSGDLSVYWYQQSLDQGLQFLIQYYNGEERAKGNILERFSAQQFPDLHSELNLSSLELGDSALYFCASSVSRDRDNFLNTGELFFGEGSRLTVL.

The chain links TRBV10-3 to TRBJ1-2; D not certain. CDR1 is ENHRY, CDR2 SYGVKD, per germline. V gave up 7 bases and J gave up 2 bases, with 8 bases separating them. The CDR3 runs to 12 residues. The CDR3 region has the DNA TGTGCCATCATGGGAGGGAACTATGGCTACACCTTC. Encoded protein: CAIMGGNYGYTF.

V gene TRBV19 combines with J gene TRBJ2-3; 8 nucleotides align to TRBD2. V shed 2 bases and J 2 bases; nucleotides not matched to a gene: 6. CDR3 length: 16 amino acids. CDR1 LNHDA and CDR2 SQIVND come from the germline V gene (reference sequence). CDR3 DNA: TGTGCCAGTAGTATAAGACAAGCGGGGGACACAGATACGCAGTATTTT. It codes for CASSIRQAGDTDTQYF.

The chain joins TRBV11-2 to TRBJ2-1; 10 positions match TRBD2. Trimming removed 5 bases from V and 2 bases from J; junction bases left unmatched: 6. The CDR3 has 16 residues. Germline lookup yields CDR1 SGHAT and CDR2 FQNNGV. CDR3 protein: CASSAIAGGPYNEQFF. DNA of the CDR3: TGTGCCAGCAGCGCCATAGCGGGAGGACCCTACAATGAGCAGTTCTTC.

The chain is built from TRBV13 and TRBJ2-7; a weak D match, TRBD1 (6 bases). Germline values: CDR1 PRHDT, CDR2 FYEKMQ (reference sequence). The CDR3 contains 15 residues. Deletions cut 5 bases from V and 7 bases from J, with 21 bases between. This CDR3 reads CASSVGQNLIGEQYF. CDR3 sequence (DNA): TGTGCCAGCAGCGTCGGACAGAATCTTATCGGAGAGCAGTACTTC.

This sequence joins TRBV7-9 and TRBJ1-5; D ambiguous. V shed 1 base and J shed 4 bases, with 11 bases lying between them. This CDR3 is built from 15 residues. Germline values: CDR1 SEHNR, CDR2 FQNEAQ (reference sequence). The DNA for the CDR3 is TGTGCCAGCAGCTTAGTAGGTCAGACAAATCAGCCCCAGCATTTT. Amino acids: CASSLVGQTNQPQHF. Filled out from reference TRBV7-9 and TRBJ1-5, the complete variable domain reads DTGVSQNPRHKITKRGQNVTFRCDPISEHNRLYWYRQTLGQGPEFLTYFQNEAQLEKSRLLSDRFSAERPKGSFSTLEIQRTEQGDSAMYLCASSLVGQTNQPQHFGDGTRLSIL.

There are a few counts of this clone. CDR3 protein: CAMGGTGNTIYF. The CDR3 nucleotides are TGTGCCATGGGAGGGACTGGAAACACCATATATTTT. This chain uses TRBV10-3 with TRBJ1-3; the D is unclear. Germline V lookup: CDR1 ENHRY, CDR2 SYGVKD. CDR3 length: 12 amino acids. Trimming pared 9 bases from V and 2 bases from J, leaving 8 bases between.

This chain links TRBV2 with TRBJ1-4; no definite D call. V lost 7 bases to trimming and J lost 3 bases, with 15 bases between them. Germline lookup yields CDR1 SNHLY and CDR2 FYNNEI. The CDR3 is 15 amino acids. The CDR3, as DNA: TGTGCCAGCAATCGACACGATGGGCCTAATGAAAAACTGTTTTTT. The encoded protein is CASNRHDGPNEKLFF.

The rearrangement links TRBV5-6 to TRBJ2-1; 11 bases align to TRBD1. J was trimmed by 6 bases and V by 2 bases; bases with no gene match: 13. Per the germline V gene, CDR1 is SGHDT and CDR2 is YYEEEE. CDR3 size: 18 residues. CDR3 nucleotides: TGTGCCAGCAGCTTCGCAACTTCCGGGACAGGGGGTGTCAATGAGCAGTTCTTC. Translated: CASSFATSGTGGVNEQFF.

The rearrangement uses TRBV18 and TRBJ1-1; 7 bases are a match to TRBD1. Germline CDR1 KGHSH, CDR2 LQKENI. This CDR3 has 14 amino acids. V dropped 3 bases and J dropped 5; count of bases not matched to a gene: 6. DNA of the CDR3: TGTGCCAGCTCACCCGGACAGGAGAATACTGAAGCTTTCTTT. Amino acid sequence: CASSPGQENTEAFF.

The J gene is TRBJ2-3, the V gene TRBV7-8; TRBD2 matches at 7 bases. The ends lost 3 bases at V and 4 bases at J; junction bases unmatched: 10. Germline assignment: CDR1 SGHVS and CDR2 FQNEAQ. The CDR3 extends over 16 amino acids. The chain's CDR3 is CASSFSGRERADTQYF. The DNA of the CDR3 is TGTGCCAGCAGCTTCTCAGGGCGGGAGAGGGCAGATACGCAGTATTTT. Drawing the rest from reference TRBV7-8 and TRBJ2-3, the complete variable domain is GAGVSQSPRYKVAKRGQDVALRCDPISGHVSLFWYQQALGQGPEFLTYFQNEAQLDKSGLPSDRFFAERPEGSVSTLKIQRTQQEDSAVYLCASSFSGRERADTQYFGPGTRLTVL.

The CDR3 coding sequence is TGTGCCAGCAGCTTAGCTCAGGGGGTAGACACTGAAGCTTTCTTT. This codes for CASSLAQGVDTEAFF. The chain recombines TRBV7-9 with TRBJ1-1; 7 positions agree with TRBD1. J lost 3 bases, V lost 0 bases, and 4 bases had no gene match. CDR1 SEHNR and CDR2 FQNEAQ come from the germline V gene (reference sequence). The CDR3 runs 15 residues.

The chain carries TRBV2 and TRBJ1-2; TRBD1 matches at 7 bases. Trimming took 5 bases from V and 0 from J; bases not matched to a gene: 6. The germline V gene encodes CDR1 SNHLY and CDR2 FYNNEI. This CDR3 comprises 15 residues. As DNA, the CDR3 is TGTGCCAGCAGTCCACAGGGGCTAGCTAACTATGGCTACACCTTC. The encoded protein is CASSPQGLANYGYTF.

V gene TRBV27 combines with J gene TRBJ2-7; 10 bases line up with TRBD2. Germline values: CDR1 MNHEY, CDR2 SMNVEV (reference sequence). The CDR3 extends over 18 amino acids. V was pared by 2 bases and J by 0 bases, with 10 bases of the junction left unmatched. DNA for the CDR3: TGTGCCAGCAGTTTAAACCCCCCGACTAGCGGGTTCTCCTACGAGCAGTACTTC. It codes for CASSLNPPTSGFSYEQYF.

The chain joins TRBV6-5 to TRBJ2-3, with TRBD1 identical over 10 bases. CDR1 and CDR2 from the germline V gene are MNHEY and SVGAGI. V shed 6 bases, J shed 4 bases, and the junction held 7 bases outside the gene matches. The CDR3 extends over 15 amino acids. In DNA, the CDR3 is TGTGCCAGCAGCGGGGGGGGACAGGGGTCAGATACGCAGTATTTT. It specifies CASSGGGQGSDTQYF.

This chain joins TRBV11-3 and TRBJ1-1, with 8 bases aligning to TRBD1. V was pared by 1 base and J by 2 bases, with 3 bases of the junction left unmatched. In germline, CDR1 is SGHNT, CDR2 YENEEA. The CDR3 totals 15 residues. Here the CDR3 reads CASSLGQGTNTEAFF. Here the CDR3 DNA reads TGTGCCAGCAGCTTAGGACAGGGGACTAACACTGAAGCTTTCTTT.

CDR3 nucleotides: TGTGCCAGTAGTATGGGGACAGGGTGGCCTCACGAGCAGTACTTC. Its translation is CASSMGTGWPHEQYF. This chain links TRBV19 with TRBJ2-7, with 9 bases lining up with TRBD1. Germline CDR1 and CDR2: LNHDA and SQIVND (reference sequence). V dropped 3 bases and J dropped 5; count of bases not matched to a gene: 8. The CDR3 extends over 15 amino acids. The whole variable domain, filled in from reference TRBV19 and TRBJ2-7, reads DGGITQSPKYLFRKEGQNVTLSCEQNLNHDAMYWYRQDPGQGLRLIYYSQIVNDFQKGDIAEGYSVSREKKESFPLTVTSAQKNPTAFYLCASSMGTGWPHEQYFGPGTRLTVT.

This chain connects TRBV12-3 or TRBV12-4 to TRBJ1-5; no firm D call. Trimming left V 8 bases short and J 2 bases short, with 10 bases between. This CDR3 spans 13 amino acids. CDR3 sequence: CASQSRGNQPQHF. As DNA, the CDR3 is TGTGCCAGCCAATCGCGGGGCAATCAGCCCCAGCATTTT.

The V and J genes are TRBV5-1 and TRBJ1-1, with unresolved D. CDR3 length: 16 residues. Germline values: CDR1 SGHRS, CDR2 YFSETQ. Trimming pared 0 bases from V and 0 bases from J, leaving 12 bases between. As DNA, the CDR3 is TGCGCCAGCAGCTTGGTTCGCCAACAGCTGAACACTGAAGCTTTCTTT. Translation gives CASSLVRQQLNTEAFF.

The J gene is TRBJ2-3, the V gene TRBV27, with D possibly being TRBD2 (6 bases). The CDR3 runs 15 residues. CDR1 and CDR2 from the germline V gene are MNHEY and SMNVEV (reference sequence). The germline V and J ends were trimmed by 9 bases and 3 bases, with 19 bases remaining between them. As DNA, the CDR3 is TGTGCCAGTACCTTCCGCGGGGCCCCTACAGATACGCAGTATTTT. This codes for CASTFRGAPTDTQYF.

CDR3: CAWRFTGKEGYTF. CDR3 bases: TGTGCCTGGAGGTTTACAGGGAAGGAAGGCTACACCTTC. The rearrangement links TRBV30 to TRBJ1-2; a possible D gene is TRBD1 (6 bases). CDR1 is GTSNPN and CDR2 is SVGIG in the germline V gene (reference sequence). This CDR3 is 13 amino acids long. Trimming removed 3 bases from V and 8 bases from J, with 16 bases in between. The whole variable domain, filled in from reference TRBV30 and TRBJ1-2, reads SQTIHQWPATLVQPVGSPLSLECTVEGTSNPNLYWYRQAAGRGLQLLFYSVGIGQISSEVPQNLSASRPQDRQFILSSKKLLLSDSGFYLCAWRFTGKEGYTFGSGTRLTVV.

This sequence joins TRBV7-2 and TRBJ1-2; 7 nucleotides match TRBD1. Germline V gene sequence: CDR1 SGHTA, CDR2 FQGNSA. With 1 base clipped from V and 2 bases from J, the junction kept 4 bases outside the gene matches. This CDR3 contains 15 residues. The CDR3 DNA reads as TGTGCCAGCAGCTTAGAGTTAGGGGGCAACTATGGCTACACCTTC. Translated, it gives CASSLELGGNYGYTF.

The gene calls are TRBV27 and TRBJ1-1, with D possibly TRBD1 on 6 matching bases. Trimming took off 7 bases at V and 8 bases at J, with 11 bases between the two ends. Germline assignment: CDR1 MNHEY and CDR2 SMNVEV (reference sequence). The CDR3 loop spans 11 amino acids. The CDR3 loop is CASNSGTEAFF. CDR3 coding DNA: TGTGCCAGCAACTCCGGGACAGAAGCTTTCTTT.

CDR3 residues: CASSYSGASNYGYTF. As DNA, the CDR3 is TGTGCCAGCAGTTACTCGGGGGCCTCTAACTATGGCTACACCTTC. The chain employs TRBV6-5 and TRBJ1-2; D might be TRBD1 (6 bases). V was shortened by 0 bases and J by 0 bases, with 8 bases between the two germline ends. This CDR3 has 15 amino acids. CDR1 MNHEY and CDR2 SVGAGI come from the germline V gene.

The rearrangement joins TRBV18 to TRBJ1-2, with no clear D. The germline V and J ends were trimmed by 2 bases and 0 bases, with 10 bases remaining between them. The germline V gene encodes CDR1 KGHSH and CDR2 LQKENI. The CDR3 runs 15 residues. CDR3 sequence reads: CASSPTVTSNYGYTF. In DNA form, the CDR3 reads TGTGCCAGCTCACCAACAGTGACCTCTAACTATGGCTACACCTTC.